Listed below are T cell receptor beta chains from one sample, sequenced in a study of blood T cell repertoires in COVID-19. Using immunoSEQ multiplex PCR, the repertoire was profiled, and TCRdb retains in-frame clones only, with some absent. Among around 340,000 clones listed, approximately 86% were seen once. The sample comprised peripheral blood. The receptors were sampled from a woman aged 60-70 years with COVID-19, enrolled during active disease. The CDR3 runs from the conserved cysteine through the conserved F or W. The D gene is left open where the match is weak. The size field is filled for only some rows; it gives once, few, many or a size class.

.	TRBJ2-2	TRBV5-4	TRBD2	CASNPGLAGDTGELFF	TGTGCCAGCAACCCAGGACTAGCGGGAGACACCGGGGAGCTGTTTTTT
few	TRBJ1-5	TRBV7-8	.	CASSLARAGGNQPQHF	TGTGCCAGCAGCTTAGCGCGGGCAGGCGGGAATCAGCCCCAGCATTTT
.	TRBJ2-7	TRBV7-2	.	CASSLEAWSSYEQYF	TGTGCCAGCAGCTTAGAAGCGTGGAGCTCCTACGAGCAGTACTTC
.	TRBJ1-3	TRBV7-9	TRBD1	CASRTGTAGNTIYF	TGTGCCAGCAGGACGGGGACAGCTGGAAACACCATATATTTT
.	TRBJ1-4	TRBV5-8	.	CASSPYRAGEKLFF	TGTGCCAGCAGCCCTTACAGGGCCGGTGAAAAACTGTTTTTT
.	TRBJ1-4	TRBV7-2	TRBD1	CASSWPGGEKLFF	TGTGCCAGCAGCTGGCCAGGGGGTGAAAAACTGTTTTTT
.	TRBJ2-4	TRBV2	TRBD2	CASSELFIGLAVNIQYF	TGTGCCAGCAGTGAATTATTTATAGGACTAGCGGTGAACATTCAGTACTTC
.	TRBJ2-5	TRBV19	TRBD1	CASSPGQGARFYETQYF	TGTGCCAGTAGCCCGGGACAGGGGGCGAGGTTCTACGAGACCCAGTACTTC
.	TRBJ1-3	TRBV6-5	.	CASMSDQGNTIYF	TGTGCCAGCATGAGTGATCAGGGTAACACCATATATTTT
.	TRBJ2-7	TRBV5-6	TRBD1	CASSLWDREYHEQYF	TGTGCCAGCAGCTTGTGGGACAGGGAATACCACGAGCAGTACTTC
.	TRBJ1-2	TRBV18	TRBD1	CASPRQGYFNGYTF	TGTGCCAGCCCCAGACAGGGTTACTTTAATGGCTACACCTTC
.	TRBJ2-7	TRBV18	.	CASSRFPSATGVSSYEQYF	TGTGCCAGCTCACGATTCCCCTCTGCAACAGGAGTTAGCTCCTACGAGCAGTACTTC